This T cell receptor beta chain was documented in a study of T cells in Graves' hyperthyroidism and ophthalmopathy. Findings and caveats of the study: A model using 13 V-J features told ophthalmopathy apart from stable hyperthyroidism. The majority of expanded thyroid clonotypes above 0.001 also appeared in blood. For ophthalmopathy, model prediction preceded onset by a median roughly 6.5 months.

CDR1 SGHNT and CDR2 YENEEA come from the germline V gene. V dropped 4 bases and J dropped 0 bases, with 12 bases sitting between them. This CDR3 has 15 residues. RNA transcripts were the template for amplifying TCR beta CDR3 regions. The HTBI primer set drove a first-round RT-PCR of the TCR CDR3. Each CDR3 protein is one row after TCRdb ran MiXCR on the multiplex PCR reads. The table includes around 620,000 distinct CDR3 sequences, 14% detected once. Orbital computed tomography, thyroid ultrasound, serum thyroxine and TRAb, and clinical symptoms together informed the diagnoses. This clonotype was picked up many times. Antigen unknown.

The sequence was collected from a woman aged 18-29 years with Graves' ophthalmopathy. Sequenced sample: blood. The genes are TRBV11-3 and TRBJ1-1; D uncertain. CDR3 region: CASSSSDGMNTEAFF. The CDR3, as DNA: TGTGCCAGCAGCTCATCGGACGGCATGAACACTGAAGCTTTCTTT.